This T cell receptor beta chain was captured by sequencing in a study of T cells after yellow fever vaccination. Regarding this clonotype: This may come from a read error, since a much larger clone is one base off.

Via MiXCR, TCRdb re-called the 5' RACE reads, giving one row per CDR3 protein. The sample contains approximately 74,000 distinct CDR3 sequences, roughly 7.4% of which appear only once. Germline V lookup: CDR1 SQVTM, CDR2 ANQGSEA. CDR3 length equals 14 residues. Trimming stripped 5 bases from V and 4 bases from J, with 17 bases between. This clonotype originated in a man between 18 and 35 years old who received the YFV17D yellow fever vaccine. The rearrangement links TRBV29-1 to TRBJ2-5; D remains ambiguous. The specimen comprised CD8+ T cells sorted from PBMCs, sampled more than 4 days after the first yellow fever vaccination. The CDR3 DNA follows: TGCAGCGTTCGCTCCCAGAAGAGGCCAGAGACCCAGTACTTC. Its protein product is CSVRSQKRPETQYF.